Listed below are T cell receptor beta chains from one sample, sequenced in a study of Graves' ophthalmopathy and Graves' hyperthyroidism. A single record per CDR3 protein comes from TCRdb applying MiXCR to the multiplex PCR reads. This table has 300,000 to 400,000 distinct CDR3 sequences, 17% appearing once. The sample taken for sequencing was peripheral blood. Receptors originate from an adult man with Graves' ophthalmopathy. Each CDR3 is given with its conserved first and last residue. The D gene is left open where the match is weak. Clone sizes are given selectively: once, few, many, or a class where the clone is expanded.

d_gene	v_gene	abundance	len	j_gene	CDR3nt	CDR3aa
TRBD1	TRBV20-1	many	15	TRBJ2-7	TGCAGTGCTAGAGATAGGGACAGGGGCTCCTACGAGCAGTACTTC	CSARDRDRGSYEQYF
NA	TRBV11-2	many	17	TRBJ2-7	TGTGCCAGCAGCTTAGTTTCGGGACGCCAAGACTCCTACGAGCAGTACTTC	CASSLVSGRQDSYEQYF
TRBD2	TRBV20-1	NA	19	TRBJ2-7	TGCAGTGCTAGTGGTCTCCCTAGCGGGAGGATAGGTGGAGGTCCCGAGCAGTACTTC	CSASGLPSGRIGGGPEQYF
NA	TRBV29-1	many	15	TRBJ2-6	TGCAGCGTTGAAACAGGGCTCTCTGGGGCCAACGTCCTGACTTTC	CSVETGLSGANVLTF
TRBD1	TRBV10-3	many	13	TRBJ2-7	TGTGCCATCCGAAGGGACAGGGGCTACGAGCAGTACTTC	CAIRRDRGYEQYF
NA	TRBV11-2	many	13	TRBJ2-5	TGCGCCAGCAGCTTGTTGTCCCAGGAGACCCAGTACTTC	CASSLLSQETQYF
NA	TRBV7-2	medium-sized	12	TRBJ1-1	TGTGCCAGCAGGCCGAATATATTTGAAGCTTTCTTT	CASRPNIFEAFF
TRBD1	TRBV11-2	NA	15	TRBJ1-1	TGTGCCAGCAGGGCATCGCAGGGGGGGAACACTGAAGCTTTCTTT	CASRASQGGNTEAFF
NA	TRBV20-1	many	16	TRBJ1-1	TGCAGTGCTAGAGATGCGAGGGGAGGGGAGTACACTGAAGCTTTCTTT	CSARDARGGEYTEAFF
NA	TRBV29-1	many	12	TRBJ2-7	TGCAGCGTTAGGACTGGTATTGACGAGCAGTACTTC	CSVRTGIDEQYF
TRBD1	TRBV12-3/TRBV12-4	many	15	TRBJ2-5	TGTGCCAGCAGTTTAGAGACAGGGGACCGGGAGACCCAGTACTTC	CASSLETGDRETQYF
TRBD2	TRBV19	many	17	TRBJ2-5	TGTGCCAGTAGTGCCCCAGGGACTATTATTGGTCAAGAGACCCAGTACTTC	CASSAPGTIIGQETQYF
NA	TRBV29-1	many	11	TRBJ1-1	TGCAGCGTTGTCGAGGGGCGTAAGGCTTTCTTT	CSVVEGRKAFF
TRBD2	TRBV6-5	NA	17	TRBJ2-7	TGTGCCAGCAGTTATAGCTTGAGGGGACTAGAGTCCTACGAGCAGTACTTC	CASSYSLRGLESYEQYF
NA	TRBV12-3/TRBV12-4	many	13	TRBJ1-6	TGTGCCAGCAGTTTATCGGAGAATTCACCCCTCCACTTT	CASSLSENSPLHF
NA	TRBV6-1	many	14	TRBJ1-5	TGTGCCAGCAGCCCCCAGGGGCGCAATCAGCCCCAGCATTTT	CASSPQGRNQPQHF
NA	TRBV30	many	13	TRBJ2-7	TGTGCCTGGAGTAACGTAGGGATCAACGAGCAGTACTTC	CAWSNVGINEQYF
NA	TRBV4-1	many	16	TRBJ2-7	TGCGCCAGCAGCCAAGATCTCGGGGCCGCGCTCTACGAGCAGTACTTC	CASSQDLGAALYEQYF
NA	TRBV7-2	NA	15	TRBJ1-6	TGTGCCAGCAGCCCTGACAACGACTATAATTCACCCCTCCACTTT	CASSPDNDYNSPLHF
NA	TRBV6-1	many	13	TRBJ1-1	TGTGCCAGCCGCCCGTCCGGGAACACTGAAGCTTTCTTT	CASRPSGNTEAFF
TRBD2	TRBV9	many	20	TRBJ2-7	TGTGCCAGCAGCGTAGGGGCTCCCGGGACTAGCGGGAGGGCCTGGTACGAGCAGTACTTC	CASSVGAPGTSGRAWYEQYF
TRBD1	TRBV12-3/TRBV12-4	many	13	TRBJ2-7	TGTGCCAGCAGTCCCCGGACAGGGCCCGAGCAGTACTTC	CASSPRTGPEQYF
NA	TRBV4-1	many	16	TRBJ1-6	TGCGCCAGCAGCCAGAGGGTAGGGTCACCCGACGCACCCCTCCACTTT	CASSQRVGSPDAPLHF
TRBD2	TRBV29-1	many	16	TRBJ2-2	TGCAGCGGATCGGGACGGGGGCTAGCGGGAGGCGGGGAGCTGTTTTTT	CSGSGRGLAGGGELFF
TRBD2	TRBV20-1	many	14	TRBJ2-2	TGCAGTGCTAGGGGAGCGGGAGACTCCGGGGAGCTGTTTTTT	CSARGAGDSGELFF
NA	TRBV12-3/TRBV12-4	many	14	TRBJ1-5	TGTGCCAGCAGCTCCGGAGGGAACCCGGCCCCCCAGCATTTT	CASSSGGNPAPQHF